These 32 T cell receptor beta chains were all obtained from the same sample, sequenced in a study of T cells in women clearing cervical HPV infection. The assay was immunoSEQ multiplex PCR, and TCRdb's table has in-frame clones only and misses some. Its table lists about 23,000 clones. The sample consisted of blood buffy coat. The source of these receptors is a woman aged 18 to 69 with a cervical HPV16 infection that either progressed to CIN3+ or cleared (not recorded which).

Details on this clone: The read ends 3 residues before the CDR3 terminus; that terminus is restored from the germline J gene. V gene TRBV11-3 combines with J gene TRBJ2-5; D remains unclear. Germline values: CDR1 SGHNT, CDR2 YENEEA. V was cut by 1 base and J by 3 bases, with 12 bases left in between. The CDR3 loop spans 15 amino acids. The sequenced part of the CDR3 DNA is TGTGCCAGCAGCTTAGTTTTCGCATCGGAAGAGACC. Translated: CASSLVFASEET. The full CDR3 reads CASSLVFASEETQYF.

A remark on this clone: The CDR3 is cut off 3 residues early in the read; its end comes from the germline J gene. This rearrangement joins TRBV30 to TRBJ2-2; TRBD2 is a possible D gene (6 bases). This CDR3 contains 14 residues. In germline, CDR1 is GTSNPN, CDR2 SVGIG (reference sequence). CDR3 DNA (partial): TGTGCCTGGAGTGTCCGCGGGGCTGATGAAAAG. This encodes CAWSVRGADEK. The entire CDR3 protein is CAWSVRGADEKLFF.

A remark on this clone: Coverage ceases 3 residues before the CDR3 finishes, and the germline J gene fills in the end. The chain is built from TRBV7-9 and TRBJ1-4; possibly TRBD1 for D (6 bases). This CDR3 contains 15 residues. Trimming shortened V by 2 bases and J by 8 bases, and 15 bases separated the two germline ends. Per germline, CDR1 SEHNR and CDR2 FQNEAQ (reference sequence). This CDR3 is CASSLFRDMGEKLFF. The CDR3 bases that were read are TGTGCCAGCAGCTTATTTAGGGACATGGGAGAAAAA.

With regard to this clone: Coverage ceases 3 residues before the CDR3 finishes, and the germline J gene fills in the end. This sequence joins TRBV20-1 and TRBJ2-5, with TRBD1 as a possible D gene (5 bases). Germline loops: CDR1 DFQATT, CDR2 SNEGSKA (reference sequence). V dropped 1 base and J dropped 5 bases, with 14 bases sitting between them. This CDR3 has 14 residues. The CDR3 loop reads CSARASGLVETQYF. The CDR3 bases that were read are TGCAGTGCTAGAGCATCAGGGTTGGTGGAGACC.

Points on this clone: The sequenced fragment ends 3 residues before the CDR3 boundary, so the rest is inferred from the germline J gene. The chain recombines TRBV19 with TRBJ1-2; D ambiguous. The CDR3 has 13 amino acids. Germline CDR1 and CDR2: LNHDA and SQIVND (reference sequence). CDR3 region: CASSTGPGDTYTF. CDR3 DNA, as far as it was read: TGTGCCAGTAGTACCGGGCCCGGGGATACC.

The CDR3 protein is CSARDRKSGGSADTQYF. The CDR3 DNA, read in part, is TGCAGTGCTAGAGATCGGAAGAGCGGGGGATCGGCAGATACG. The chain couples TRBV20-1 to TRBJ2-3, with 8 bases lining up with TRBD2. With the read ending 3 residues before the CDR3 end, the germline J gene is used to fill in that end. Germline trimming cut 0 bases from V and 4 bases from J; bases unmatched to any gene: 12. This CDR3 comprises 17 residues. Germline assignment: CDR1 DFQATT and CDR2 SNEGSKA (reference sequence).

In regard to this clone: The read terminates 3 residues before the CDR3 end, so the remaining end is supplied by the germline J gene. The chain carries TRBV18 and TRBJ2-1, with 9 bases identical to TRBD2. Germline V lookup: CDR1 KGHSH, CDR2 LQKENI. After removal of 10 bases from V and 0 bases from J, the junction contained 7 bases not matched to a gene. The length of the CDR3 is 15 residues. Here the CDR3 reads CATRREGFSYNEQFF. The sequenced CDR3 bases are TGTGCCACCAGGCGGGAGGGATTCTCCTACAATGAG.

Details on this clone: The CDR3 end is not reached by the read, which stops 3 residues before it; the germline J gene fills it in. The V gene is TRBV12-3 or TRBV12-4, the J gene TRBJ2-1; 7 positions match TRBD2. The trim removed 5 bases at V and 9 bases at J, leaving 1 base unmatched. The CDR3 is 11 residues long. CDR3 DNA, as far as it was read: TGTGCCAGCAGTAGCGGGGCTGAG. Protein product: CASSSGAE. In full, the CDR3 is CASSSGAEQFF.

On this clone: The read terminates 3 residues ahead of where the CDR3 ends, so the germline J gene completes it. The chain uses TRBV5-1 and TRBJ2-2; D unclear. The germline V and J ends were trimmed by 0 bases and 6 bases, with 12 bases remaining between them. Germline CDR1 is SGHRS and CDR2 is YFSETQ. This CDR3 has 15 residues. The CDR3 protein is CASSLVPRSAGELFF. The covered CDR3 bases are TGCGCCAGCAGCTTGGTTCCTAGATCGGCCGGGGAG.

A remark on this clone: The observed sequence ends 3 residues before the CDR3 terminus, with the missing tail filled in from the germline J gene. The chain is built from TRBV19 and TRBJ1-6, with D unresolved. CDR3 length: 16 amino acids. Germline CDR1 and CDR2: LNHDA and SQIVND (reference sequence). Trimming pared 5 bases from V and 0 bases from J, leaving 11 bases between. This CDR3 reads CASSRGSSSYNSPLHF. The DNA read from the CDR3 is TGTGCCAGTAGTCGTGGCTCCAGCTCCTATAATTCACCC.

For this clone: The CDR3 goes on 3 residues after the read ends, and that part is filled in from the germline J gene. The chain carries TRBV4-1 and TRBJ1-4; 7 bases align to TRBD1. The CDR3 runs to 12 residues. CDR1 and CDR2 (germline): MGHRA, YSYEKL. The covered CDR3 bases are TGCGCCAGCAGCCAAATACAGGGGAAA. Residues: CASSQIQGK. The entire CDR3 reads CASSQIQGKLFF.

Concerning this clone: The read finishes 3 residues shy of the CDR3 end, and the germline J gene is used to complete it. The V and J genes are TRBV5-1 and TRBJ2-1; D perhaps matches TRBD1 (6 bases). Trimming cost V 0 bases and J 9 bases, with 16 bases left between them. Germline V gene data show CDR1 as SGHRS and CDR2 as YFSETQ. There are 15 residues in the CDR3. CDR3 DNA, as far as it was read: TGCGCCAGCAGCTTGGTAACAAGGGGGTCGAGTGAG. This gives the protein CASSLVTRGSSE. The full CDR3 protein reads CASSLVTRGSSEQFF.

Of note for this clone: The CDR3 end lies 3 residues beyond the end of the read and is filled in from the germline J gene. The sample contains more than one DNA sequence encoding this CDR3. The rearrangement links TRBV5-1 to TRBJ1-3; unclear D gene. This CDR3 has 14 amino acids. Germline CDR1 reads SGHRS; CDR2 reads YFSETQ. V gave up 0 bases and J gave up 4 bases, with 8 bases separating them. CDR3 residues: CASSLGGPGNTIYF. The covered CDR3 bases are TGCGCCAGCAGCTTGGGAGGGCCCGGAAACACC.

Of note for this clone: The sequenced fragment ends 3 residues before the CDR3 boundary, so the rest is inferred from the germline J gene. J is TRBJ2-1 and V is TRBV19, with D possibly TRBD2 on 5 matching bases. Trimming took off 5 bases at V and 8 bases at J, with 19 bases between the two ends. This CDR3 region has 15 residues. CDR1 is LNHDA and CDR2 is SQIVND in the germline V gene (reference sequence). CDR3 DNA, as far as it was read: TGTGCCAGTAGTCGGCTCCGAGGTGGTAGCGATGAG. Its protein product is CASSRLRGGSDE. The entire CDR3 protein is CASSRLRGGSDEQFF.

On this clone itself: From the germline J gene comes the end of the CDR3, since the read stops 3 residues before it. The chain is built from TRBV20-1 and TRBJ2-1; 8 bases agree with TRBD1. This CDR3 has 13 residues. From germline, CDR1 is DFQATT and CDR2 SNEGSKA (reference sequence). Unmatched junction bases numbered 5, after V lost 3 bases and J lost 7 bases. The CDR3 is CSARMTGENEQFF. The DNA read from the CDR3 is TGCAGTGCTAGGATGACAGGGGAAAATGAG.

Details on this clone: The CDR3 is cut off 3 residues early in the read; its end comes from the germline J gene. The V gene is TRBV6-1, the J gene TRBJ1-5; 8 positions agree with TRBD1. This CDR3 is built from 14 residues. Germline V CDR1 and CDR2: MNHNS, SASEGT. The ends lost 6 bases at V and 4 bases at J; junction bases unmatched: 5. The sequenced part of the CDR3 DNA is TGTGCCAGCAGAGAACAGGGGGAAAATCAGCCC. It is translated as CASREQGENQP. The full CDR3 is CASREQGENQPQHF.

In the case of this clone: The sequence runs out 3 residues before the end of the CDR3; the remainder is reconstructed from the germline J gene. The gene calls are TRBV30 and TRBJ2-4; 9 bases are shared with TRBD1. Germline V CDR1 and CDR2: GTSNPN, SVGIG (reference sequence). This CDR3 is built from 15 residues. The part of the CDR3 DNA that was read is TGTGCCTGGAGTGTAAGGGACAGGGCAAACTATGGT. It translates to CAWSVRDRANYG. The whole CDR3 reads CAWSVRDRANYGQYF.

Turning to this clone: Read coverage stops 3 residues before the CDR3 terminus; the germline J gene supplies the remainder. The rearrangement uses TRBV6-1 and TRBJ2-1; the D gene is possibly TRBD2 (6 bases). Germline CDR1 is MNHNS and CDR2 is SASEGT. This CDR3 region has 18 residues. Trimming stripped 1 base from V and 1 base from J, with 17 bases between. CDR3 region: CASSEGLPQAGSYNEQFF. CDR3 DNA (partial): TGTGCCAGCAGTGAAGGCCTTCCCCAGGCGGGGTCCTACAATGAG.

To note about this clone: The read is 3 residues too short to cover the CDR3 end, so that end is filled in from the germline J gene. The sample holds other DNA sequences that translate to the same CDR3. The chain has TRBV18 and TRBJ2-3, with D perhaps TRBD1 (6 bases). Per the germline V gene, CDR1 is KGHSH and CDR2 is LQKENI. The CDR3 extends over 19 amino acids. CDR3: CASSPPQQDRDTRVGTQYF. Partial CDR3 DNA: TGTGCCAGCTCACCCCCCCAGCAAGACCGGGACACCCGGGTAGGGACG.

As for this clone: The read comes to an end 3 residues before the CDR3 does, leaving the germline J gene to fill in the end. J is TRBJ2-7 and V is TRBV4-1; possibly TRBD1 for D (5 bases). Germline V gives CDR1 MGHRA, CDR2 YSYEKL. Between the trimmed V and J ends, which lost 4 bases and 2 bases, there was a span of 12 bases. This CDR3 spans 14 amino acids. The CDR3 bases that were read are TGCGCCAGCAGCCTTGCGACAGAAACCTACGAG. Translating it yields CASSLATETYE. The complete CDR3 reads CASSLATETYEQYF.

About this clone: The read halts 3 residues ahead of the CDR3 end, with the missing end drawn from the germline J gene. This chain links TRBV7-3 with TRBJ2-7; D possibly corresponds to TRBD1 (6 bases). V shed 3 bases and J shed 6 bases, with 9 bases lying between them. The CDR3 length is 12 residues. Germline assignment: CDR1 SGHTA and CDR2 FQGTGA. Partial CDR3 DNA: TGTGCCAGCAGCTTTACAGGGCGCGAG. Translated, it gives CASSFTGRE. The whole CDR3 region reads CASSFTGREQYF.

With regard to this clone: The DNA ends 3 residues before the CDR3 does, and the rest of the CDR3 is filled in from the germline J gene. The chain couples TRBV20-1 to TRBJ2-1; 13 positions agree with TRBD2. This CDR3 comprises 15 residues. The V gene's germline CDR1 is DFQATT and CDR2 SNEGSKA (reference sequence). J was trimmed by 5 bases and V by 6 bases; bases with no gene match: 7. CDR3 protein: CSAARLAGGHNEQFF. The CDR3 DNA, read in part, is TGCAGTGCCGCCCGACTAGCGGGGGGCCACAATGAG.

A remark on this clone: The read halts 3 residues ahead of the CDR3 end, with the missing end drawn from the germline J gene. The J gene is TRBJ2-1, the V gene TRBV30, with 11 bases fitting TRBD2. V was clipped by 1 base and J by 4 bases; unmatched bases: 3. Germline loops: CDR1 GTSNPN, CDR2 SVGIG (reference sequence). This CDR3 contains 15 residues. The CDR3 bases that were read are TGTGCCTGGAGTGGGGGGACTAGCGGTTACAATGAG. It is translated as CAWSGGTSGYNE. The full CDR3 reads CAWSGGTSGYNEQFF. The full variable domain, with the rest looked up from reference TRBV30 and TRBJ2-1, is SQTIHQWPATLVQPVGSPLSLECTVEGTSNPNLYWYRQAAGRGLQLLFYSVGIGQISSEVPQNLSASRPQDRQFILSSKKLLLSDSGFYLCAWSGGTSGYNEQFFGPGTRLTVL.

A note on this clone: The sequenced fragment ends 3 residues before the CDR3 boundary, so the rest is inferred from the germline J gene. This chain links TRBV10-3 with TRBJ1-5; unclear D gene. From germline, CDR1 is ENHRY and CDR2 SYGVKD. This CDR3 contains 15 residues. V lost 0 bases and J 7 bases, leaving 13 bases between the germline ends. The sequenced part of the CDR3 DNA is TGTGCCATCAGTGAGTCGGTCGGGTACGGGCAGCCC. This encodes CAISESVGYGQP. The full CDR3 reads CAISESVGYGQPQHF.

About this clone itself: The CDR3 goes on 3 residues after the read ends, and that part is filled in from the germline J gene. Other DNA sequences in this sample translate to the same CDR3. This sequence joins TRBV5-6 and TRBJ1-2; TRBD1 is a possible D gene (5 bases). The length of the CDR3 is 14 residues. Germline CDR1 SGHDT, CDR2 YYEEEE. Trimming left V 5 bases short and J 4 bases short, with 15 bases between. CDR3 residues: CASRATGGVYGYTF. The CDR3 bases that were read are TGTGCCAGCAGGGCGACTGGAGGGGTCTATGGC.

In regard to this clone: The CDR3 end falls 3 residues outside the read, so it is completed with the germline J gene. The chain joins TRBV19 to TRBJ1-5; TRBD1 aligns across 10 bases. V shed 5 bases, J shed 7 bases, and the junction held 8 bases outside the gene matches. There are 15 residues in the CDR3. Germline V gives CDR1 LNHDA, CDR2 SQIVND (reference sequence). CDR3 sequence reads: CASSPPTGGDQPQHF. Incomplete CDR3 DNA: TGTGCCAGTAGTCCCCCGACAGGGGGCGACCAGCCC.

Comments on this clone: The read stops 3 residues short of the end of the CDR3; the missing end is completed from the germline J gene. The chain recombines TRBV4-1 with TRBJ2-2; TRBD2 might be the D (6 bases). In germline, CDR1 is MGHRA, CDR2 YSYEKL. V lost 0 bases and J lost 5, with 16 bases in between. The CDR3 consists of 17 residues. The part of the CDR3 DNA that was read is TGCGCCAGCAGCCAAGATATATTCGGGAGCGGGACCGGGGAG. Translating it yields CASSQDIFGSGTGE. From start to end, the CDR3 is CASSQDIFGSGTGELFF.

With regard to this clone: Read sequence stops 3 residues before the CDR3 end, and the germline J gene provides the missing end. The V gene is TRBV5-1, the J gene TRBJ1-1; 7 positions match TRBD1. CDR3 size: 17 residues. V shed 0 bases and J 1 base; nucleotides not matched to a gene: 9. Germline loops: CDR1 SGHRS, CDR2 YFSETQ. The CDR3 loop is CASSLGHAGGKNTEAFF. The CDR3 bases that were read are TGCGCCAGCAGCTTGGGCCACGCAGGGGGGAAGAACACTGAA.

For this clone: The read is 3 residues too short to cover the CDR3 end, so that end is filled in from the germline J gene. V and J are TRBV4-2 and TRBJ1-2; maybe TRBD1 (5 bases). The CDR3 runs to 17 residues. Per the germline V gene, CDR1 is LGHNA and CDR2 is YNFKEQ. The CDR3 bases that were read are TGTGCCAGCAGCCCGGGTGCAGTCTTAGTACAGGACAACGGC. The encoded protein is CASSPGAVLVQDNG. The full-length CDR3 reads as CASSPGAVLVQDNGYTF.

Of note for this clone: The CDR3 goes on 3 residues after the read ends, and that part is filled in from the germline J gene. The rearrangement joins TRBV20-1 to TRBJ2-7, with TRBD1 matching over 8 bases. The CDR3 runs 13 residues. V was pared by 3 bases and J by 2 bases, with 3 bases of the junction left unmatched. Germline CDR1 and CDR2: DFQATT and SNEGSKA (reference sequence). Incomplete CDR3 DNA: TGCAGTGCTAGCAGGACAGGGACCTACGAG. This encodes CSASRTGTYE. The whole CDR3 region reads CSASRTGTYEQYF.

As concerns this clone: The DNA ends 3 residues before the CDR3 does, and the rest of the CDR3 is filled in from the germline J gene. The sample holds other DNA sequences that translate to the same CDR3. This chain connects TRBV19 to TRBJ1-3, with D possibly being TRBD1 (6 bases). Trimming took 5 bases from V and 1 from J, leaving 9 bases between them. This CDR3 has 14 residues. The germline V gene has CDR1 LNHDA and CDR2 SQIVND (reference sequence). CDR3 region: CASSPGVSGNTIYF. Partial CDR3 DNA: TGTGCCAGTAGTCCAGGGGTTTCTGGAAACACC.

On this clone itself: The junction shows a germline mismatch at one end, possibly a read error. The sequenced part of the CDR3 DNA is TGTGCCGGCAGCTTAATAGGGGGCCAGCGGGAGGGCCCTTTCTACGGCAGGGATACG. Translation: CAGSLIGGQREGPFYGRDT. The full CDR3 protein reads CAGSLIGGQREGPFYGRDTQYF. This sequence joins TRBV7-3 and TRBJ2-3; 10 nucleotides agree with TRBD2. The read falls 3 residues short of the CDR3 end, and the missing part is taken from the germline J gene. This CDR3 has 22 amino acids. Germline CDR1 reads SGHTA; CDR2 reads FQGTGA. The variable domain in full, completed from reference TRBV7-3 and TRBJ2-3, reads GAGVSQTPSNKVTEKGKYVELRCDPISGHTALYWYRQSLGQGPEFLIYFQGTGAADDSGLPNDRFFAVRPEGSVSTLKIQRTERGDSAVYLCAGSLIGGQREGPFYGRDTQYFGPGTRLTVL.